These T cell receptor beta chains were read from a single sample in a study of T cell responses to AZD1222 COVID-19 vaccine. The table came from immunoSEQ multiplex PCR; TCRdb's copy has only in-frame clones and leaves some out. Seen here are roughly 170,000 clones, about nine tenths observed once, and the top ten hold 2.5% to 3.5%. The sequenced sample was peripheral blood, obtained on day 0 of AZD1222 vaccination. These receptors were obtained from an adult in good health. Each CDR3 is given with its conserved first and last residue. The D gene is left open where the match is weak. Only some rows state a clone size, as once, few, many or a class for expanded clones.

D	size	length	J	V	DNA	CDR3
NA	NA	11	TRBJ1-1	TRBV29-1	TGCAGCGGAACAAGGAACACTGAAGCTTTCTTT	CSGTRNTEAFF
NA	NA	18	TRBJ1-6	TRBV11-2	TGTGCCAGCAGCTCAACAGGGCTCCTCAGCTCCTATAATTCACCCCTCCACTTT	CASSSTGLLSSYNSPLHF
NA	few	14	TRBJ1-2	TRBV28	TGTGCCAGCAGTTTACGAAATCCGCTCTGGGGCTACACCTTC	CASSLRNPLWGYTF
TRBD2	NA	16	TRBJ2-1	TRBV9	TGTGCCAGCAGCGTAGAAACTAGCGGGGGCCTCAATGAGCAGTTCTTC	CASSVETSGGLNEQFF
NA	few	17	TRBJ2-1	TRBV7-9	TGTGCCAGCAGCTTAGCCGTTGGGGGCGCCTCCTACAATGAGCAGTTCTTC	CASSLAVGGASYNEQFF
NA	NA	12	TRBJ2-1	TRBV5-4	TGTGCCAGCAGCTCAGGGTACGATGAGCAGTTCTTC	CASSSGYDEQFF
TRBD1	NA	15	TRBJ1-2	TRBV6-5	TGTGCCAGCAGTTCCGACAGGGAGGCAAACTATGGCTACACCTTC	CASSSDREANYGYTF
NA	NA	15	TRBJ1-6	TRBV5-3	TGTGCCGGCTTCGAGAAAACCTCCTATAATTCACCCCTCCACTTT	CAGFEKTSYNSPLHF
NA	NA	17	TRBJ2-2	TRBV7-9	TGTGCCAGCAGCTTAGGACCGCCAGGGAAACGAAACGGGGAGCTGTTTTTT	CASSLGPPGKRNGELFF
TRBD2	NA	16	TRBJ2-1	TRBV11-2	TGTGCCAGCAGCTTAGATCTCGGGGGGGCCGGGAATGAGCAGTTCTTC	CASSLDLGGAGNEQFF
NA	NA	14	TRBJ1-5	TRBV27	TGTGCCAGCAGCCCTACCTCCAGCAATCAGCCCCAGCATTTT	CASSPTSSNQPQHF
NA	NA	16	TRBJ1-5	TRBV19	TGTGCCAGTAGTATAGCGGCGGGGCTTAGCAATCAGCCCCAGCATTTT	CASSIAAGLSNQPQHF
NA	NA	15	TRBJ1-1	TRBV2	TGTGCCAGCAGTGGGGGCGGAGGTATGAACACTGAAGCTTTCTTT	CASSGGGGMNTEAFF
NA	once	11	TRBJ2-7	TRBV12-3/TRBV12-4	TGTGCCAGCAGCCGACTCTACGAGCAGTACTTC	CASSRLYEQYF
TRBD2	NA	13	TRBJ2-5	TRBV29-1	TGCAGCGTTGACGGGGGGGCCCAAGAGACCCAGTACTTC	CSVDGGAQETQYF
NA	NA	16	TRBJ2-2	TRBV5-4	TGTGCCAGCAGCTTTAATAGCGGCACGAACACCGGGGAGCTGTTTTTT	CASSFNSGTNTGELFF
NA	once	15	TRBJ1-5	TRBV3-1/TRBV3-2	TGTGCCAGCAGCCAAGATTTGGGGGGCAATCAGCCCCAGCATTTT	CASSQDLGGNQPQHF
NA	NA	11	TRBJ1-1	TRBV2	TGTGCCAGCAGAGAAGGGGTTGAAGCTTTCTTT	CASREGVEAFF
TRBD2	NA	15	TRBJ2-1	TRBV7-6	TGTGCCAGCAGCTTAGGGGGGGGAAACTACAATGAGCAGTTCTTC	CASSLGGGNYNEQFF
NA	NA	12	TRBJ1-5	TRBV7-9	TGTGCCAGCAGCTTAGAGGATCAGCCCCAGCATTTT	CASSLEDQPQHF
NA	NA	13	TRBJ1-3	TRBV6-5	TGTGCCAGCAGGGGAGGCTCTGGAAACACCATATATTTT	CASRGGSGNTIYF
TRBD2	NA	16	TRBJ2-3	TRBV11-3	TGTGCCAGCAGCGATCGACTAGCGGGGGGCACAGATACGCAGTATTTT	CASSDRLAGGTDTQYF
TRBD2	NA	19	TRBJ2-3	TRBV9	TGTGCCAGCAGCGTAGGAGGGACTAGCGGGGGGTTTAGCACAGATACGCAGTATTTT	CASSVGGTSGGFSTDTQYF
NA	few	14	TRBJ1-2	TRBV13	TGTGCCAGCAGCTTAGGTTCCGGGGGCTATGGCTACACCTTC	CASSLGSGGYGYTF
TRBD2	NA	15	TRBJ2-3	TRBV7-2	TGTGCCAGCAGCCCAACTAGCGGGGGGGTTGATACGCAGTATTTT	CASSPTSGGVDTQYF
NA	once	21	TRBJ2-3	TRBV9	TGTGCCAGCAGCGTAGGAATAGGGGGGGGCCAATCACCGGAGGACACAGATACGCAGTATTTT	CASSVGIGGGQSPEDTDTQYF
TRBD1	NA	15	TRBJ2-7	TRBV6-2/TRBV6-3	TGTGCCAGCAGTGCAAGGGACAGGGCATCCTACGAGCAGTACTTC	CASSARDRASYEQYF
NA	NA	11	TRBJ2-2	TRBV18	TGTGCCAGCTCGGATACCGGGGAGCTGTTTTTT	CASSDTGELFF
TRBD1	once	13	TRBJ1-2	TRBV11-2	TGTGCCAGCAGCTTATGGGAGGGGGCCGGCTACACCTTC	CASSLWEGAGYTF
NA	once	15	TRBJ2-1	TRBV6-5	TGTGCCAGCAGTTACGGGGCTGGAAATTACAATGAGCAGTTCTTC	CASSYGAGNYNEQFF